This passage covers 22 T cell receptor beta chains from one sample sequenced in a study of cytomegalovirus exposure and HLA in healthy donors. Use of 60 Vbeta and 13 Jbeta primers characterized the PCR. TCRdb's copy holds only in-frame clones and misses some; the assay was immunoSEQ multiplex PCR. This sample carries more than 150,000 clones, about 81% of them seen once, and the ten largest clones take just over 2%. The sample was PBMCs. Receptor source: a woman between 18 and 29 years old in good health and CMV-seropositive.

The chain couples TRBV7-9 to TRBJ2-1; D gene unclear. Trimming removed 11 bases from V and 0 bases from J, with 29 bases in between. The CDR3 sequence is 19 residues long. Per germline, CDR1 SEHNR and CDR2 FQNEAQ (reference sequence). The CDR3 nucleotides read TGTGCCTTCAGCGACCCGGAACACCTCCTTTTTAGCTCCTACAATGAGCAGTTCTTC. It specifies CAFSDPEHLLFSSYNEQFF.

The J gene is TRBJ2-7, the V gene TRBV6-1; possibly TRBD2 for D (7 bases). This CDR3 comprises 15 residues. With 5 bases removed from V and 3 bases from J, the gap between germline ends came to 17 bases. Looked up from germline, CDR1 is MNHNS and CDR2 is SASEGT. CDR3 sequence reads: CASSLQGGDYYEQYV. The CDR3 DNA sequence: TGTGCCAGCAGTTTACAGGGCGGGGACTACTACGAGCAGTACGTC.

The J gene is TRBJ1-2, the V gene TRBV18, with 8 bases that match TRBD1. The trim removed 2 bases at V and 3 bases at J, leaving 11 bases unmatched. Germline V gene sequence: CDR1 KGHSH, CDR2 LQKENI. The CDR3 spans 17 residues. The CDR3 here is CASSPILMTGEDYGYTF. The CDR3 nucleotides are TGTGCCAGCTCACCAATCCTAATGACAGGGGAAGACTATGGCTACACCTTC.

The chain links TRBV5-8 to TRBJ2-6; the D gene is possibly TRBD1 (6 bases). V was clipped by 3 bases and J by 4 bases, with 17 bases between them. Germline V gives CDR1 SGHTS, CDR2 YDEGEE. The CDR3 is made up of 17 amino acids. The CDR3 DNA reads TGTGCCAGCAGCTGGCTCCCCGGGACACCCGGGGCCAACGTCCTGACTTTC. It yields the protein CASSWLPGTPGANVLTF.

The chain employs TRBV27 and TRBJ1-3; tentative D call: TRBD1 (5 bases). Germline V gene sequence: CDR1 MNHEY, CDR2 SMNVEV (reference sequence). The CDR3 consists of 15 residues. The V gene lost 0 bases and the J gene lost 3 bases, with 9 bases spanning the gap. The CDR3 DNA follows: TGTGCCAGCAGTTTATCAGGGGCCCTTGGAAACACCATATATTTT. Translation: CASSLSGALGNTIYF.

The CDR3 sequence is CASSFWGGADTQYF. CDR3 coding DNA: TGTGCCAGCAGCTTCTGGGGCGGGGCAGATACGCAGTATTTT. V usage is TRBV5-4 and J usage is TRBJ2-3; TRBD2 is a possible D gene (6 bases). The V gene's germline CDR1 is SGHNT and CDR2 YYREEE (reference sequence). Trimming pared 2 bases from V and 4 bases from J, leaving 11 bases between. The CDR3 has 14 residues.

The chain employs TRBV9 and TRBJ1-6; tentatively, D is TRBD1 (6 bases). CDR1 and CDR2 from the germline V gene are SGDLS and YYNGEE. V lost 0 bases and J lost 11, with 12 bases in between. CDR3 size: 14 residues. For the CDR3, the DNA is TGTGCCAGCAGCGTAGAGGGCAACAGGGCACCCCTCCACTTT. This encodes CASSVEGNRAPLHF.

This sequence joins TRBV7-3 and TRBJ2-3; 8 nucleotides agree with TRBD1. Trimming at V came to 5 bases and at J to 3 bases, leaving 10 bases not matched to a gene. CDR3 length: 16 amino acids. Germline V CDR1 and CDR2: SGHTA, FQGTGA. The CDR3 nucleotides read TGTGCCAGCAGCCCCAGAGCAGGGGGCCCTACAGATACGCAGTATTTT. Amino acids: CASSPRAGGPTDTQYF.

CDR3 protein: CASGDRGYHQETQYF. CDR3 DNA: TGCGCCAGCGGTGACCGGGGGTACCACCAAGAGACCCAGTACTTC. The chain recombines TRBV5-1 with TRBJ2-5, with D tentatively TRBD2 (6 bases). CDR3 length: 15 amino acids. Deletions cut 7 bases from V and 0 bases from J, with 16 bases between. Germline lookup yields CDR1 SGHRS and CDR2 YFSETQ. Complete variable domain (other parts from reference TRBV5-1 and TRBJ2-5): KAGVTQTPRYLIKTRGQQVTLSCSPISGHRSVSWYQQTPGQGLQFLFEYFSETQRNKGNFPGRFSGRQFSNSRSEMNVSTLELGDSALYLCASGDRGYHQETQYFGPGTRLLVL.

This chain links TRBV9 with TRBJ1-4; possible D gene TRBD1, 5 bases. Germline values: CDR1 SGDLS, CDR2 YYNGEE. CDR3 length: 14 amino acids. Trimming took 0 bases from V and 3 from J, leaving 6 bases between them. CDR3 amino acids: CASSVGGANEKLFF. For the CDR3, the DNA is TGTGCCAGCAGCGTAGGGGGGGCTAATGAAAAACTGTTTTTT.

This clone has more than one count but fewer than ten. In DNA, the CDR3 is TGTGCCAGCAACGTCAGGTTAGGCAATCAGCCCCAGCATTTT. This translates into CASNVRLGNQPQHF. The V and J genes are TRBV7-2 and TRBJ1-5; D unclear. V was pared by 7 bases and J by 2 bases, with 12 bases between. Germline CDR1 and CDR2: SGHTA and FQGNSA. This CDR3 comprises 14 residues.

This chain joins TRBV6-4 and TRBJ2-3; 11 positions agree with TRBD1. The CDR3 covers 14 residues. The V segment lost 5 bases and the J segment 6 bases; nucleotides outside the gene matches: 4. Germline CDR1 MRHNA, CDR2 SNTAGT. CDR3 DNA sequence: TGTGCCAGCAGTCAAGGACAGGGGGCGGATACGCAGTATTTT. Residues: CASSQGQGADTQYF.

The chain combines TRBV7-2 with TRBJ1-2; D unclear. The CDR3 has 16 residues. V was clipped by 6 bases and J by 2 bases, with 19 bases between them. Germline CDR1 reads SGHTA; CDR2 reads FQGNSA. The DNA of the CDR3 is TGTGCCAGCAGTTCTATGGTTCTGACGGGAAACTATGGCTACACCTTC. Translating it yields CASSSMVLTGNYGYTF.

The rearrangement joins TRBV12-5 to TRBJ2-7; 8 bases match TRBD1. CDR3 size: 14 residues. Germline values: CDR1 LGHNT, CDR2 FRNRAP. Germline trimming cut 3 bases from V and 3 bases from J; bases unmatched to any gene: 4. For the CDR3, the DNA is TGTGCTAGTGGTTTTTCAGGGGGCTACTACGAGCAGTACTTC. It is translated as CASGFSGGYYEQYF.

The CDR3 is CASSVGGLFLLDTQYF. CDR3 nucleotides: TGTGCCAGCAGCGTAGGTGGACTCTTTTTGTTAGATACGCAGTATTTT. The chain is built from TRBV9 and TRBJ2-3; D is possibly TRBD2 (5 bases). Deletions cut 0 bases from V and 5 bases from J, with 16 bases between. The CDR3 sequence is 16 residues long. CDR1 is SGDLS and CDR2 is YYNGEE in the germline V gene.

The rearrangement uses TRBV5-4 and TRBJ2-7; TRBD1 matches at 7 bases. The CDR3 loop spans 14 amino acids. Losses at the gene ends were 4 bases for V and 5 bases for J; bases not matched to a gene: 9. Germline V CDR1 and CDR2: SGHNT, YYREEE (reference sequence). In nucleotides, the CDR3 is TGTGCCAGCAGCCCGGGACAGCCTGTCCACGAGCAGTACTTC. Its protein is CASSPGQPVHEQYF.

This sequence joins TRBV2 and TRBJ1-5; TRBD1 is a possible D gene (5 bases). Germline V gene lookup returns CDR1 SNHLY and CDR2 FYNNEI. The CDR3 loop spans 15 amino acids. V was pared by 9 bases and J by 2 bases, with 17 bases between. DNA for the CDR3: TGTGCCAGGTCCGCCAAGACAGAACGCAATCAGCCCCAGCATTTT. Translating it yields CARSAKTERNQPQHF.

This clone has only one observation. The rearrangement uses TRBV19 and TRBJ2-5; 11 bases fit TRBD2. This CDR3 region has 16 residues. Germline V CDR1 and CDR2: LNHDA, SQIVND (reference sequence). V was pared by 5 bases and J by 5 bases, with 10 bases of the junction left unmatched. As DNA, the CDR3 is TGTGCCAGTAGTCCACGGATAGCGGGGGGGCTGGAGACCCAGTACTTC. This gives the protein CASSPRIAGGLETQYF.

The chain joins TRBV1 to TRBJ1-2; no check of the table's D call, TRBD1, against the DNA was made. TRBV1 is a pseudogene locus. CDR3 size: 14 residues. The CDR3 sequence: CTHAIQGLASGYTF. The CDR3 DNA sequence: TGCACCCACGCCATACAGGGGCTGGCGAGTGGCTACACCTTC.

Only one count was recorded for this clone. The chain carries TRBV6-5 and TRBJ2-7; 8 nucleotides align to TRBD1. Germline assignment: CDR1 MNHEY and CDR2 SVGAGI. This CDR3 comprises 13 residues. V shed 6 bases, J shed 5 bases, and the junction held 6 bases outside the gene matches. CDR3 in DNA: TGTGCCAGCAGCCGGACAGGGCTGGACGAGCAGTACTTC. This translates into CASSRTGLDEQYF.

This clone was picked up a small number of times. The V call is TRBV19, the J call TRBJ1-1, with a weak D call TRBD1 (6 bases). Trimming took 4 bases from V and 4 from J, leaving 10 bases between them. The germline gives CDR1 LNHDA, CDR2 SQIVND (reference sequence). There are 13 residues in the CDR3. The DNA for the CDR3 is TGTGCCAGTAGTAGCACAGGGAGCACTGAAGCTTTCTTT. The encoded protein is CASSSTGSTEAFF.

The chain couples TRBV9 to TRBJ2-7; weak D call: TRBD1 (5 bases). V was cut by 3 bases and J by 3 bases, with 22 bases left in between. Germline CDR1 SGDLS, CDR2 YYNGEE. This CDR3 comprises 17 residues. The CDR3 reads CASSGSSDSRWVYEQYF. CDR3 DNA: TGTGCCAGCAGCGGATCTTCTGACAGTCGGTGGGTCTACGAGCAGTACTTC.